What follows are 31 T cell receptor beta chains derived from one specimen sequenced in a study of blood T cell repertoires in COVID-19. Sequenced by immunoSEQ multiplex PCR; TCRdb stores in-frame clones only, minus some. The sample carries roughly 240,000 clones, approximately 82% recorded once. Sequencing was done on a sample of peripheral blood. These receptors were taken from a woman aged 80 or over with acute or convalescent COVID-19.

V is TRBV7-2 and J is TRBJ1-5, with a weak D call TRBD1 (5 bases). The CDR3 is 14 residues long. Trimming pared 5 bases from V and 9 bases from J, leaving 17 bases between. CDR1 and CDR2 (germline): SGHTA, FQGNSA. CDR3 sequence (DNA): TGTGCCAGCAGCACCGGACAAATTGGCGGGCCCCAGCATTTT. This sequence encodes CASSTGQIGGPQHF.

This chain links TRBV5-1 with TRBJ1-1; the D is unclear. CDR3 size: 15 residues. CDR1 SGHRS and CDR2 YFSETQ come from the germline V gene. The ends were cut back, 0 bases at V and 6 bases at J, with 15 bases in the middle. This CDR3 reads CASSLDGAPAAEAFF. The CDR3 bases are TGCGCCAGCAGCTTGGATGGAGCCCCTGCAGCTGAAGCTTTCTTT.

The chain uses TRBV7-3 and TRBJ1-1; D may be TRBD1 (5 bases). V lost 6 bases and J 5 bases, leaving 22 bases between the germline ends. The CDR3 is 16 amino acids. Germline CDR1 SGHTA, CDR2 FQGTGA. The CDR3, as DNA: TGTGCCAGCAGATCAGACCCACGCAAGGGGCATACTGAAGCTTTCTTT. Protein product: CASRSDPRKGHTEAFF.

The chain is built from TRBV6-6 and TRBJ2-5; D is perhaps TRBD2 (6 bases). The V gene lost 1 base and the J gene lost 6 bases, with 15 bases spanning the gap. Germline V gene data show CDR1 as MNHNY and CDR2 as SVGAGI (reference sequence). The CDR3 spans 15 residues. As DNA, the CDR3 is TGTGCCAGCAGTTACTGGCCGGCAGGGAGGCAGACCCAGTACTTC. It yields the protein CASSYWPAGRQTQYF.

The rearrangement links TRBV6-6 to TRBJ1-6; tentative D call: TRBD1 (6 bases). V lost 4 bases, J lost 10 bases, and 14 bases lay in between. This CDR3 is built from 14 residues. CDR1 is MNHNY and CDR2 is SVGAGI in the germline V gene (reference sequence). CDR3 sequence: CASSLGQFESPLHF. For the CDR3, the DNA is TGTGCCAGCAGTTTAGGACAGTTTGAATCACCCCTCCACTTT.

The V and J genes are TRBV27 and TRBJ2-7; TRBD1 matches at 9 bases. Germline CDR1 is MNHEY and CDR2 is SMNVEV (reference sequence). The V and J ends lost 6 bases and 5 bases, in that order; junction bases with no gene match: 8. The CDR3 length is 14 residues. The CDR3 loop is CASRRADRGHEQYF. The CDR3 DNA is TGTGCCAGCAGGCGGGCGGACAGGGGCCACGAGCAGTACTTC.

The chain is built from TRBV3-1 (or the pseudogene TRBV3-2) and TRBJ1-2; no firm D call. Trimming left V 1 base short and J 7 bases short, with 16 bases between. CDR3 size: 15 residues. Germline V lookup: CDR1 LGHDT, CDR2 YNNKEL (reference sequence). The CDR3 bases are TGTGCCAGCAGCCAAGGGTTAGGATCGGAGGGTGGCTACACCTTC. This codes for CASSQGLGSEGGYTF.

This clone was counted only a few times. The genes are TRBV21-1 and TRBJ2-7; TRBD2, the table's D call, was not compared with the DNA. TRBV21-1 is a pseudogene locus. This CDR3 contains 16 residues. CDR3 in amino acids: CAIPGLAGGPDYEQYF. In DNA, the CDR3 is TGTGCCATTCCGGGACTAGCGGGAGGGCCGGACTACGAGCAGTACTTC.

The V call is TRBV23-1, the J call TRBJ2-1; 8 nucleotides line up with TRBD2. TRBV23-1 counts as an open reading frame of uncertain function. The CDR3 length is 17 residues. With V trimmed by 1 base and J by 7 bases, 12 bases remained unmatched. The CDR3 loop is CASSQWEVGRGWNEQFF. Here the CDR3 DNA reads TGCGCCAGCAGTCAATGGGAGGTCGGGAGGGGTTGGAATGAGCAGTTCTTC.

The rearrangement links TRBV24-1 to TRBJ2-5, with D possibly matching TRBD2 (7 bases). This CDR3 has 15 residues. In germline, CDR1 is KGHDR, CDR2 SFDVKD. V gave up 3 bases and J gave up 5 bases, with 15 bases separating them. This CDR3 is CATSDPRGAGETQYF. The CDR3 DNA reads TGTGCCACCAGTGATCCCCGGGGGGCGGGGGAGACCCAGTACTTC.

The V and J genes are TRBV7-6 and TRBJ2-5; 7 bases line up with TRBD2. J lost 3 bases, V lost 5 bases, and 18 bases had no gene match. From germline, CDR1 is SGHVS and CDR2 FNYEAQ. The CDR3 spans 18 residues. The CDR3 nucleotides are TGTGCCAGCAGCCCACGGGGTCGGGGAGGGCGTTCTAAAGAGACCCAGTACTTC. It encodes CASSPRGRGGRSKETQYF.

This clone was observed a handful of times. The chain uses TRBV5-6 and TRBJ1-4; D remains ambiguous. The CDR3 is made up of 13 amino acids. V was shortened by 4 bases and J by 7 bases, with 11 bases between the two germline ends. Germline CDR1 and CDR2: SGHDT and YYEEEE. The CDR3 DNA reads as TGTGCCAGCAGCCTGGAAGGGAGTGAAAAACTGTTTTTT. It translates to CASSLEGSEKLFF.

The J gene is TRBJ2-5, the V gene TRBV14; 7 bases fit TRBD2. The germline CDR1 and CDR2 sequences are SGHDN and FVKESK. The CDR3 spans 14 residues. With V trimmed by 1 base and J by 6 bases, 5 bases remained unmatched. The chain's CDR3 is CASSQVGLRQTQYF. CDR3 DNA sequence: TGTGCCAGCAGCCAAGTGGGACTACGGCAGACCCAGTACTTC.

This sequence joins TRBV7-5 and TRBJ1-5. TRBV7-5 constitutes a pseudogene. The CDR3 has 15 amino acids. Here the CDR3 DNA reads TGTGCCAGAAGACGTGGAGGGAACAGCAATCAGCCCCAGCATTTT. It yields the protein CARRRGGNSNQPQHF.

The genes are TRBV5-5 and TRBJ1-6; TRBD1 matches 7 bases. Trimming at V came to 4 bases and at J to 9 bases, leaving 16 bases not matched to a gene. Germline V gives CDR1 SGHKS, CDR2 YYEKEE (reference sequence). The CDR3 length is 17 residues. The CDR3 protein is CASSPRFDRAEGSPLHF. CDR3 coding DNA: TGTGCCAGCAGCCCGCGGTTTGACAGGGCCGAAGGTTCACCCCTCCACTTT.

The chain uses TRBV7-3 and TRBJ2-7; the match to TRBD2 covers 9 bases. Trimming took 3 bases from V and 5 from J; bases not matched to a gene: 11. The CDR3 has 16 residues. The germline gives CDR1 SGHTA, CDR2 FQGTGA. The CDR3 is CASSLSWREGSDEQYF. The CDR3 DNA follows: TGTGCCAGCAGCTTGAGTTGGCGGGAGGGCTCGGACGAGCAGTACTTC. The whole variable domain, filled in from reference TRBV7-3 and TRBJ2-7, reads GAGVSQTPSNKVTEKGKYVELRCDPISGHTALYWYRQSLGQGPEFLIYFQGTGAADDSGLPNDRFFAVRPEGSVSTLKIQRTERGDSAVYLCASSLSWREGSDEQYFGPGTRLTVT.

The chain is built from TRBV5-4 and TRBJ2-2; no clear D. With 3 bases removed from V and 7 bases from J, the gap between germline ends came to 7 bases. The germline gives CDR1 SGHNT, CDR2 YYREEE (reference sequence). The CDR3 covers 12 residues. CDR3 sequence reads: CASSSGVGELFF. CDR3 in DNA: TGTGCCAGCAGCTCCGGAGTCGGGGAGCTGTTTTTT.

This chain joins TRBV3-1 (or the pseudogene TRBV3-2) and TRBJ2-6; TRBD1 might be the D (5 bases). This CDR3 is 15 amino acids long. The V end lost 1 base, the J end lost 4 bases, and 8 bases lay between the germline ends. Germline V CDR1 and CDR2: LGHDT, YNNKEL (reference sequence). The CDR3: CASSQGRGGANVLTF. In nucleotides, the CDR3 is TGTGCCAGCAGCCAAGGTAGGGGCGGGGCCAACGTCCTGACTTTC.

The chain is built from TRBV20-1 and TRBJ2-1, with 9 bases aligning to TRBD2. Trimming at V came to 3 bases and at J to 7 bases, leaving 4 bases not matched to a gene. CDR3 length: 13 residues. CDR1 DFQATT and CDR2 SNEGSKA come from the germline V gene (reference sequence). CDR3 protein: CSASGGGGNEQFF. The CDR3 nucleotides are TGCAGTGCTAGTGGCGGGGGGGGGAATGAGCAGTTCTTC.

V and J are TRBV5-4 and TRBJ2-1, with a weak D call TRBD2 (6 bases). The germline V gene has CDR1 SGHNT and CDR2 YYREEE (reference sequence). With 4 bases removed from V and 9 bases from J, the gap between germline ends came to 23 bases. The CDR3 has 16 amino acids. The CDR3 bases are TGTGCCAGCAGCACCCCCTCTCACGGGAGCATAGGTGAGCAGTTCTTC. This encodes CASSTPSHGSIGEQFF.

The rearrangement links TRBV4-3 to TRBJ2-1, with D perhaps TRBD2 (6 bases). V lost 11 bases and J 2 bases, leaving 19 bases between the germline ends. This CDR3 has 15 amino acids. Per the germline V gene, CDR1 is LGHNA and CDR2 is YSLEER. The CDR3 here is CAATGGSGTYNEQFF. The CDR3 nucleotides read TGCGCCGCCACCGGGGGTAGCGGAACCTACAATGAGCAGTTCTTC.

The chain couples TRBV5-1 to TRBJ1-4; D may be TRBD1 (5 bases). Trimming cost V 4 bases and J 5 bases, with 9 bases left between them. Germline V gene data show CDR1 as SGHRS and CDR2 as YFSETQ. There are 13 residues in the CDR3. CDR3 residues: CASSRGGNEKLFF. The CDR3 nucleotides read TGCGCCAGCAGCCGCGGGGGGAATGAAAAACTGTTTTTT. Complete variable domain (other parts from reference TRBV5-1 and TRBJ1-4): KAGVTQTPRYLIKTRGQQVTLSCSPISGHRSVSWYQQTPGQGLQFLFEYFSETQRNKGNFPGRFSGRQFSNSRSEMNVSTLELGDSALYLCASSRGGNEKLFFGSGTQLSVL.

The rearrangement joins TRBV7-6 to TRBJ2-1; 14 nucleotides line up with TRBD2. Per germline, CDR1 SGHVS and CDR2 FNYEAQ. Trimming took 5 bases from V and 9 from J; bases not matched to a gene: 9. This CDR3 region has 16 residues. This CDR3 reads CASSTGFGLAGGEQFF. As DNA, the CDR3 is TGTGCCAGCAGCACAGGATTTGGACTAGCGGGAGGTGAGCAGTTCTTC.

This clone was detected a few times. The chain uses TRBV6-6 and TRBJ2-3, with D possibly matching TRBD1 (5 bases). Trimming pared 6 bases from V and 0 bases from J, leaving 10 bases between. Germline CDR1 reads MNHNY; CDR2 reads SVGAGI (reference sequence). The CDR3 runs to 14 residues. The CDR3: CASRTQGSTDTQYF. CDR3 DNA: TGTGCCAGCAGGACCCAGGGTAGCACAGATACGCAGTATTTT.

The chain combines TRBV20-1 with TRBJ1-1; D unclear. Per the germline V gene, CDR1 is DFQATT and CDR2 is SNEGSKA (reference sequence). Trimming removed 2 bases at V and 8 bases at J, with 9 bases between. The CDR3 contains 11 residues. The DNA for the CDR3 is TGCAGTGCTAGAATGGGAGCAGAAGCTTTCTTT. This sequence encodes CSARMGAEAFF.

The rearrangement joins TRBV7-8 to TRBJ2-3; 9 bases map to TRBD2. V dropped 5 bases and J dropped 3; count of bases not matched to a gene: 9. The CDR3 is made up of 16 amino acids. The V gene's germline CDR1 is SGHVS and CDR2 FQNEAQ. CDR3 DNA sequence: TGTGCCAGCAGCCTTTGGACTAGCGAAGGTACAGATACGCAGTATTTT. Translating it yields CASSLWTSEGTDTQYF.

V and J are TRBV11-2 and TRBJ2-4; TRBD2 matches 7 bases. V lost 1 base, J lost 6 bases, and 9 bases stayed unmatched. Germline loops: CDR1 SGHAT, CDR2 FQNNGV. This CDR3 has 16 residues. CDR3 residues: CASSLAQRDYLNIQYF. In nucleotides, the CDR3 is TGTGCCAGCAGCTTAGCACAAAGGGACTACTTAAACATTCAGTACTTC.

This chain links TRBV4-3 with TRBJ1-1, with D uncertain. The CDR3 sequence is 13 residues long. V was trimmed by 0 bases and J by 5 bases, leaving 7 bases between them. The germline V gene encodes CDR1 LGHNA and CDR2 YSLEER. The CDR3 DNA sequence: TGCGCCAGCAGCCAAGATCGAGAAACTGAAGCTTTCTTT. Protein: CASSQDRETEAFF.

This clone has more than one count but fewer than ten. The CDR3 reads CASGFGNRGILFF. CDR3 coding DNA: TGTGCTAGTGGTTTTGGAAACAGGGGAATCCTGTTCTTC. The rearrangement uses TRBV12-5 and TRBJ2-1; TRBD1 aligns across 7 bases. Germline V gene sequence: CDR1 LGHNT, CDR2 FRNRAP. V was clipped by 3 bases and J by 15 bases; unmatched bases: 11. The CDR3 spans 13 residues.

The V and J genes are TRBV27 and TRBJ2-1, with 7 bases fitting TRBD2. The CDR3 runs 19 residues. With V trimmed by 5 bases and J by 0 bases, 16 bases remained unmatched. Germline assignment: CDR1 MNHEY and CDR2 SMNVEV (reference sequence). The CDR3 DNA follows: TGTGCCAGCAGTGTCAGACTAGCTGAGGCCCCAAGCTCCTACAATGAGCAGTTCTTC. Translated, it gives CASSVRLAEAPSSYNEQFF.

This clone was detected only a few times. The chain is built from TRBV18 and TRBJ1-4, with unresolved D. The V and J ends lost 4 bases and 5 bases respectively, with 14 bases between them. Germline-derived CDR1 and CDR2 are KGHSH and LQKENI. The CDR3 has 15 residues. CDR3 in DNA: TGTGCCAGCTCACGTGACGACGCGGAGAATGAAAAACTGTTTTTT. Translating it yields CASSRDDAENEKLFF.